These 7 T cell receptor beta chains came from one sample sequenced in a study of blood T cell repertoires in COVID-19. Assay: immunoSEQ multiplex PCR; the TCRdb copy retains only in-frame clones and omits some. The table lists about 90,000 clones, about 80% of them singletons, with approximately 6.8% in the top ten. Sample: peripheral blood. The source of these receptors is a man between 65 and 85 years old with acute or convalescent COVID-19.

The chain joins TRBV6-5 to TRBJ2-7; TRBD1 agrees at 8 bases. CDR3 length: 15 amino acids. Germline trimming cut 6 bases from V and 2 bases from J; bases unmatched to any gene: 9. CDR1 MNHEY and CDR2 SVGAGI come from the germline V gene. CDR3 loop: CASRDGQGYPYEQYV. In DNA, the CDR3 is TGTGCCAGCAGAGACGGACAGGGATACCCCTACGAGCAGTACGTC.

V and J are TRBV29-1 and TRBJ2-1; 11 bases align to TRBD2. This CDR3 spans 17 amino acids. Germline V gives CDR1 SQVTM, CDR2 ANQGSEA. The J segment lost 0 bases and the V segment lost 4 bases, leaving 8 bases of the junction unmatched. In DNA form, the CDR3 reads TGCAGCGTTGGGGGAGGACTAGCGGGTAACTCCTACAATGAGCAGTTCTTC. This codes for CSVGGGLAGNSYNEQFF.

About this clone: A junction end diverges from the germline sequence, so it may reflect a read error. Other nucleotide sequences in the sample specify the same CDR3. J is TRBJ2-5 and V is TRBV10-3, with D perhaps TRBD1 (6 bases). The CDR3 runs to 15 residues. Germline V gene sequence: CDR1 ENHRY, CDR2 SYGVKD. The CDR3 loop reads CAISESEDSKETQYF. CDR3 DNA: TGTGCCATCAGCGAGTCAGAGGACAGTAAAGAGACCCAGTACTTC.

The chain recombines TRBV27 with TRBJ1-1, with 8 bases aligning to TRBD1. Unmatched junction bases numbered 4, after V lost 8 bases and J lost 2 bases. Germline V gene sequence: CDR1 MNHEY, CDR2 SMNVEV (reference sequence). The CDR3 loop spans 13 amino acids. CDR3 in DNA: TGTGCCAGCCAGGGGGCAGGAAACACTGAAGCTTTCTTT. Protein: CASQGAGNTEAFF.

The table lists this clone with a count of one. V is TRBV27 and J is TRBJ1-1; 7 bases agree with TRBD1. CDR3 length equals 15 residues. CDR1 and CDR2 (germline): MNHEY, SMNVEV (reference sequence). V lost 3 bases to trimming and J lost 5 bases; unmatched junction nucleotides: 9. CDR3 sequence: CASSFRGGAGTEAFF. The CDR3 region has the DNA TGTGCCAGCAGTTTTAGAGGGGGCGCGGGGACTGAAGCTTTCTTT.

The V and J genes are TRBV19 and TRBJ1-5; TRBD1 aligns across 9 bases. V lost 10 bases to trimming and J lost 4 bases; unmatched junction nucleotides: 2. The CDR3 contains 12 residues. Germline CDR1 is LNHDA and CDR2 is SQIVND (reference sequence). The CDR3 here is CATGQGNQPQHF. The CDR3 DNA sequence: TGTGCCACGGGACAGGGAAATCAGCCCCAGCATTTT.

The chain has TRBV29-1 and TRBJ1-2; 7 bases match TRBD1. With V trimmed by 7 bases and J by 10 bases, 9 bases remained unmatched. The CDR3 length is 11 residues. Germline CDR1 is SQVTM and CDR2 is ANQGSEA. The CDR3 nucleotides are TGCAGCGGCCGACAGGGTCGGGACTACACCTTC. This sequence encodes CSGRQGRDYTF.